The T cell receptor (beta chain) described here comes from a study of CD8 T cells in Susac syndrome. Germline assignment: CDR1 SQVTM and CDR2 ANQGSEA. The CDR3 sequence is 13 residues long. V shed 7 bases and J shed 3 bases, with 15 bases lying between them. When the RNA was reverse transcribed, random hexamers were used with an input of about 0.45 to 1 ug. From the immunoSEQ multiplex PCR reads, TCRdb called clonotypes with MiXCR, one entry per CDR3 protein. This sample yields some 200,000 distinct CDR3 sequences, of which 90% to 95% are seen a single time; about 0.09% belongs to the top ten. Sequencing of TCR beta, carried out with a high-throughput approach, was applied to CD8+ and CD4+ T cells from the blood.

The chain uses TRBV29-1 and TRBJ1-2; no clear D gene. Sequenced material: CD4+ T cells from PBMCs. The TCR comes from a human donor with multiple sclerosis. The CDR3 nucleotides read TGCAGCGCAAAAGGTCTGGGAGACTATGGCTACACCTTC. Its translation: CSAKGLGDYGYTF.